This TCR beta chain was recorded in a study of CD8+ T cells in alopecia areata. Study results and limitations: Sequencing of scalp tissue also captures the resident alphabeta T cells of normal skin. Shared TCR sequences were less clear between patients than in mice, possibly partly from HLA diversity.

T lymphocytes (CD4+ and CD8+) were sorted from PBMCs. Germline V gene data show CDR1 as MNHEY and CDR2 as SMNVEV (reference sequence). After removal of 2 bases from V and 5 bases from J, the junction contained 5 bases not matched to a gene. CDR3 length: 16 residues. As concerns this clone: Antigen specificity is unknown.

Following RNA extraction, reverse transcription yielded cDNA that acted as the sequencing template. Here immunoSEQ multiplex PCR was the method, and the copy in TCRdb shows in-frame clones only, minus some. The profile shows approximately 150,000 clones, around 55% of them singletons. The receptor was derived from a human donor in good health. The sequencing sample was made of CD4+ T cells sorted from blood. The rearrangement uses TRBV27 and TRBJ2-1, with 11 bases matching TRBD2. CDR3: CASSLRGLADNNEQFF. CDR3 DNA sequence: TGTGCCAGCAGTTTACGGGGACTAGCGGATAACAATGAGCAGTTCTTC.